The 27 T cell receptor beta chains in this list originate from one sample, sequenced in a study of blood T cell repertoires in COVID-19. The assay was immunoSEQ multiplex PCR, and TCRdb's table has in-frame clones only and misses some. This table has 150,000 to 200,000 clones, just under 85% appearing once. The sequenced material came from peripheral blood. These receptors originate from a man aged 55 to 69 with COVID-19, enrolled during active disease.

This chain connects TRBV4-1 to TRBJ1-2; D is ambiguous. V lost 1 base and J 2 bases, leaving 17 bases between the germline ends. The CDR3 runs to 17 residues. Germline V gene sequence: CDR1 MGHRA, CDR2 YSYEKL. CDR3 sequence (DNA): TGCGCCAGCAGCCAAGTGGACTTTCTAGGAAGCAACTATGGCTACACCTTC. Its protein is CASSQVDFLGSNYGYTF.

The rearrangement uses TRBV7-2 and TRBJ2-2, with D perhaps TRBD2 (7 bases). Germline V gene sequence: CDR1 SGHTA, CDR2 FQGNSA. V dropped 2 bases and J dropped 6 bases, with 13 bases sitting between them. The CDR3 consists of 15 residues. In nucleotides, the CDR3 is TGTGCCAGCAGCTTAAAGAAGGGGGGGCCCGGGGAGCTGTTTTTT. Residues: CASSLKKGGPGELFF.

The chain recombines TRBV3-1 (or the pseudogene TRBV3-2) with TRBJ2-2, with no clear D. V was trimmed by 7 bases and J by 2 bases, leaving 5 bases between them. The V gene's germline CDR1 is LGHDT and CDR2 YNNKEL (reference sequence). This CDR3 has 12 residues. CDR3 region: CASNYNTGELFF. The CDR3 DNA reads as TGTGCCAGCAACTATAACACCGGGGAGCTGTTTTTT.

The V call is TRBV27, the J call TRBJ1-5; D unresolved. Trimming removed 3 bases from V and 1 base from J, with 13 bases in between. CDR1 is MNHEY, CDR2 SMNVEV, per germline (reference sequence). This CDR3 comprises 16 residues. DNA of the CDR3: TGTGCCAGCAGTTTTCATTTCTCGGGGAGCAATCAGCCCCAGCATTTT. Its protein product is CASSFHFSGSNQPQHF.

The V gene is TRBV7-2, the J gene TRBJ1-1; D may be TRBD1 (5 bases). Germline V gene data show CDR1 as SGHTA and CDR2 as FQGNSA. This CDR3 is built from 14 residues. Trimming took off 1 base at V and 8 bases at J, with 14 bases between the two ends. CDR3 coding DNA: TGTGCCAGCAGCTTAGGGCAGGGCGTGACGGAAGCTTTCTTT. As protein: CASSLGQGVTEAFF.

V gene TRBV7-2 combines with J gene TRBJ1-5; 7 bases line up with TRBD1. CDR3 length: 13 residues. Germline V gene data show CDR1 as SGHTA and CDR2 as FQGNSA. V lost 0 bases, J lost 10 bases, and 3 bases stayed unmatched. This CDR3 reads CASSLARGRPQHF. In nucleotides, the CDR3 is TGTGCCAGCAGCTTAGCTAGGGGGCGCCCCCAGCATTTT.

This chain joins TRBV3-1 (or the pseudogene TRBV3-2) and TRBJ1-2; D not certain. Trimming cost V 1 base and J 4 bases, with 7 bases left between them. Germline assignment: CDR1 LGHDT and CDR2 YNNKEL (reference sequence). The CDR3 length is 13 residues. The CDR3 loop reads CASSQAVLYGYTF. CDR3 DNA sequence: TGTGCCAGCAGCCAAGCAGTTCTCTATGGCTACACCTTC.

The chain couples TRBV2 to TRBJ2-1; the match to TRBD2 covers 9 bases. The CDR3 covers 15 residues. J lost 6 bases, V lost 6 bases, and 9 bases had no gene match. Germline V CDR1 and CDR2: SNHLY, FYNNEI. CDR3 nucleotide sequence: TGTGCCAGCAGGAAACTAGCGGGCCCAGGCAATGAGCAGTTCTTC. Translation: CASRKLAGPGNEQFF.

This rearrangement joins TRBV7-9 to TRBJ1-4; 7 nucleotides match TRBD1. The V and J ends lost 1 base and 2 bases, in that order; junction bases with no gene match: 4. This CDR3 has 16 residues. Germline-derived CDR1 and CDR2 are SEHNR and FQNEAQ (reference sequence). CDR3 DNA: TGTGCCAGCAGCTTAGGGGGGACAGCGACTAATGAAAAACTGTTTTTT. This codes for CASSLGGTATNEKLFF.

V usage is TRBV5-1 and J usage is TRBJ2-1; 7 bases line up with TRBD2. Germline V gene data show CDR1 as SGHRS and CDR2 as YFSETQ. This CDR3 comprises 14 residues. The J segment lost 5 bases and the V segment lost 4 bases, leaving 6 bases of the junction unmatched. This chain's CDR3 is CASSQEGGNNEQFF. CDR3 bases: TGCGCCAGCAGCCAAGAGGGAGGGAACAATGAGCAGTTCTTC.

The chain carries TRBV5-4 and TRBJ2-1, with D possibly being TRBD2 (6 bases). Germline CDR1 reads SGHNT; CDR2 reads YYREEE (reference sequence). The CDR3 covers 13 residues. The ends were cut back, 4 bases at V and 5 bases at J, with 10 bases in the middle. The DNA for the CDR3 is TGTGCCAGCAGCCCTGGGACTCACAATGAGCAGTTCTTC. Translating gives CASSPGTHNEQFF.

The gene calls are TRBV6-5 and TRBJ1-1; D is unclear. The V gene lost 6 bases and the J gene lost 0 bases, with 8 bases spanning the gap. Germline CDR1 is MNHEY and CDR2 is SVGAGI. The CDR3 contains 13 residues. The CDR3 coding sequence is TGTGCCAGCAGGAGTCACCTGAACACTGAAGCTTTCTTT. This encodes CASRSHLNTEAFF.

J is TRBJ1-6 and V is TRBV3-1 (or the pseudogene TRBV3-2); 10 bases map to TRBD1. The CDR3 contains 16 residues. The V and J ends lost 3 bases and 5 bases, in that order; junction bases with no gene match: 4. From germline, CDR1 is LGHDT and CDR2 YNNKEL (reference sequence). This chain's CDR3 is CASSHRDRGNNSPLHF. The CDR3 coding sequence is TGTGCCAGCAGCCACCGGGACAGGGGCAATAATTCACCCCTCCACTTT.

This clone was seen a few times. This chain joins TRBV12-3 or TRBV12-4 and TRBJ1-4; D call uncertain. The CDR3 contains 12 residues. The V and J ends lost 3 bases and 5 bases respectively, with 4 bases between them. The CDR3 DNA is TGTGCCAGCAGTTTCATGAATGAAAAACTGTTTTTT. Amino acids: CASSFMNEKLFF.

This chain links TRBV9 with TRBJ2-2, with D possibly being TRBD1 (8 bases). The germline CDR1 and CDR2 sequences are SGDLS and YYNGEE. This CDR3 is built from 15 residues. With 5 bases removed from V and 4 bases from J, the gap between germline ends came to 15 bases. CDR3 sequence (DNA): TGTGCCAGCAGTACAGGGGGAGGGCGCACCGGGGAGCTGTTTTTT. It is translated as CASSTGGGRTGELFF. Full variable domain (remainder filled in from reference TRBV9 and TRBJ2-2): DSGVTQTPKHLITATGQRVTLRCSPRSGDLSVYWYQQSLDQGLQFLIQYYNGEERAKGNILERFSAQQFPDLHSELNLSSLELGDSALYFCASSTGGGRTGELFFGEGSRLTVL.

The rearrangement joins TRBV19 to TRBJ1-1; D is undetermined. CDR3 length: 12 residues. V lost 7 bases to trimming and J lost 10 bases, with 16 bases between them. Germline lookup yields CDR1 LNHDA and CDR2 SQIVND (reference sequence). The CDR3 here is CASKQSPEGAFF. In nucleotides, the CDR3 is TGTGCCAGTAAACAGTCCCCGGAAGGAGCTTTCTTT.

This clone is a singleton in its sample. The rearrangement joins TRBV3-1 (or the pseudogene TRBV3-2) to TRBJ2-2; 7 nucleotides match TRBD1. CDR1 and CDR2 (germline): LGHDT, YNNKEL (reference sequence). This CDR3 comprises 13 residues. V was pared by 8 bases and J by 1 base, with 1 base of the junction left unmatched. CDR3: CASGTENTGELFF. The CDR3 nucleotides read TGTGCCAGCGGGACAGAGAACACCGGGGAGCTGTTTTTT.

The chain has TRBV27 and TRBJ1-3; D unclear. CDR3 length: 12 amino acids. V dropped 8 bases and J dropped 1 base, with 6 bases sitting between them. In germline, CDR1 is MNHEY, CDR2 SMNVEV (reference sequence). The chain's CDR3 is CASGRSGNTIYF. CDR3 coding DNA: TGTGCCAGCGGGAGGTCTGGAAACACCATATATTTT.

The J gene is TRBJ1-1, the V gene TRBV5-6, with D unresolved. The V gene lost 0 bases and the J gene lost 0 bases, with 9 bases spanning the gap. The V gene's germline CDR1 is SGHDT and CDR2 YYEEEE. This CDR3 contains 15 residues. The DNA for the CDR3 is TGTGCCAGCAGCTTGGGTCTGGCAATGAACACTGAAGCTTTCTTT. Its protein product is CASSLGLAMNTEAFF.

The chain couples TRBV11-2 to TRBJ1-3; 7 bases fit TRBD1. The CDR3 runs 14 residues. Germline assignment: CDR1 SGHAT and CDR2 FQNNGV. Germline trimming cut 2 bases from V and 6 bases from J; bases unmatched to any gene: 4. The CDR3: CASSLLRGTNTIYF. The DNA of the CDR3 is TGTGCCAGCAGCTTACTCAGGGGGACAAACACCATATATTTT.

The chain's CDR3 is CASSRQTGGFQPQHF. CDR3 coding DNA: TGTGCCAGCAGTCGTCAGACAGGAGGTTTTCAGCCCCAGCATTTT. The chain has TRBV6-5 and TRBJ1-5, with D perhaps matching TRBD1 (6 bases). The CDR3 is 15 amino acids. Per germline, CDR1 MNHEY and CDR2 SVGAGI. Trimming shortened V by 5 bases and J by 6 bases, and 17 bases separated the two germline ends.

Written as DNA, the CDR3 is TGTGCCAGCAGCTTGGGACAGACGGGGGAGCAGTACTTC. Translation: CASSLGQTGEQYF. The chain employs TRBV11-2 and TRBJ2-7; 7 bases align to TRBD1. This CDR3 is built from 13 residues. V shed 3 bases and J 7 bases; nucleotides not matched to a gene: 6. Germline V gives CDR1 SGHAT, CDR2 FQNNGV.

The rearrangement uses TRBV7-9 and TRBJ1-1, with no clear D. Trimming removed 4 bases at V and 7 bases at J, with 7 bases between. The CDR3 sequence is 11 residues long. The V gene's germline CDR1 is SEHNR and CDR2 FQNEAQ (reference sequence). CDR3 in amino acids: CASSSVYEAFF. CDR3 in DNA: TGTGCCAGCAGCTCAGTGTATGAAGCTTTCTTT.

The chain has TRBV2 and TRBJ2-1; D remains unclear. Per the germline V gene, CDR1 is SNHLY and CDR2 is FYNNEI. CDR3 length equals 17 residues. V lost 8 bases, J lost 4 bases, and 24 bases lay in between. CDR3: CASSYAARGETYNEQFF. The DNA for the CDR3 is TGTGCCAGCTCTTACGCCGCGCGCGGAGAGACTTACAATGAGCAGTTCTTC.

DNA for the CDR3: TGTGCCAGCAGCTCGGACCCCGGGGGGAACATTCAGTACTTC. It encodes CASSSDPGGNIQYF. V usage is TRBV11-2 and J usage is TRBJ2-4, with 7 nucleotides matching TRBD2. Looked up from germline, CDR1 is SGHAT and CDR2 is FQNNGV. Trimming took 4 bases from V and 7 from J; bases not matched to a gene: 7. The CDR3 runs to 14 residues.

The chain links TRBV6-6 to TRBJ1-4, with D possibly matching TRBD1 (6 bases). CDR1 and CDR2 from the germline V gene are MNHNY and SVGAGI (reference sequence). The CDR3 loop spans 15 amino acids. The V end lost 6 bases, the J end lost 8 bases, and 19 bases lay between the germline ends. For the CDR3, the DNA is TGTGCCAGCAGCAAGGGACAATCGGGTGAAGAAAAACTGTTTTTT. Translation: CASSKGQSGEEKLFF.

For the CDR3, the DNA is TGTGCCAGCAGTGAAGCGAGAGGACAGGGGGTCACTGAAGCTTTCTTT. Protein sequence: CASSEARGQGVTEAFF. This chain joins TRBV2 and TRBJ1-1; 10 bases map to TRBD1. The CDR3 runs to 16 residues. V trimming: 0 bases; J trimming: 4 bases; junction bases outside the gene matches: 5. The germline CDR1 and CDR2 sequences are SNHLY and FYNNEI.